Here is one T cell receptor (beta chain) with its context. Germline V gene lookup returns CDR1 SGHDT and CDR2 YYEEEE. The CDR3 runs 14 residues. Trimming pared 2 bases from V and 8 bases from J, leaving 16 bases between. The record originates from a study of CD8 T cells in Susac syndrome. The RNA input was 0.5 to 1 ug, and it was reverse transcribed with random hexamers. Multiplex PCR with immunoSEQ amplified the TCR beta CDR3 across 54 Vbeta and 13 Jbeta. TCRdb reprocessed the immunoSEQ multiplex PCR reads with MiXCR, giving one entry per CDR3 protein. Counted here are under 200,000 distinct CDR3 sequences, around 94% occurring once; the ten biggest clones make up 0.14%. The study used healthy donors as controls matched for age and sex. The authors negatively isolated CD8+ and CD4+ T cells and FACS-enriched TEMRA cells.

V is TRBV5-6 and J is TRBJ1-2, with D unresolved. Sequencing was performed on CD4+ T cells from PBMCs. The TCR comes from a human donor in good health. The CDR3 reads CASSFEGRRVGYTF. DNA for the CDR3: TGTGCCAGCAGCTTTGAGGGCCGGAGGGTAGGCTACACCTTC.